The rows below give T cell receptor beta chains drawn from one sample of a study of post-analysis software for immune sequencing data. TCRdb reprocessed the PCR reads with MiXCR, giving one entry per CDR3 protein. The sample holds 150,000 to 200,000 distinct CDR3 sequences, under 40% seen once. The sequencing here drew on blood, taken after autologous hematopoietic stem cell transplantation. The origin of the receptors is a girl aged 5 to 17 with multiple sclerosis. Both conserved end residues are part of each CDR3. D genes are given only for firm matches. Clone size is shown for a subset of rows, as once, few, many or a class of expanded clone.

CDR3,DNA,J,size,V,D
CASSPARTGELFF,TGTGCCAGCAGTCCTGCTAGGACCGGGGAGCTGTTTTTT,TRBJ2-2,.,TRBV6-8,.
CASSFSGKSDTQYF,TGTGCCAGCAGTTTTAGCGGGAAATCAGATACGCAGTATTTT,TRBJ2-3,.,TRBV12-3/TRBV12-4,TRBD2
CASSFGGSYNEQFF,TGTGCCAGCAGTTTTGGGGGCTCCTACAATGAGCAGTTCTTC,TRBJ2-1,once,TRBV27,.
CASSRGLPTYEQYF,TGCGCCAGCAGCCGGGGACTACCCACCTACGAGCAGTACTTC,TRBJ2-7,.,TRBV4-1,TRBD2
CASSPRLLAGVYNEQFF,TGTGCCAGCAGCCCTAGGCTTCTAGCGGGGGTATACAATGAGCAGTTCTTC,TRBJ2-1,.,TRBV2,TRBD2
CASSLGTGEEGPQHF,TGTGCCAGCAGCTTAGGGACAGGGGAGGAAGGGCCCCAGCATTTT,TRBJ1-5,.,TRBV11-2,TRBD1
CASSLGSGSGDTQYF,TGTGCCAGCAGCTTAGGTAGCGGGAGTGGCGATACGCAGTATTTT,TRBJ2-3,many,TRBV7-9,TRBD2
CASSPQPAQNNEQYF,TGTGCCAGCAGCCCCCAGCCAGCGCAGAACAATGAGCAGTACTTC,TRBJ2-7,.,TRBV5-8,.
CASSAIQTRTNNYGYTF,TGTGCCAGCAGCGCCATACAGACAAGAACCAATAACTATGGCTACACCTTC,TRBJ1-2,.,TRBV9,.
CASTLGQRGDNEQFF,TGCGCCAGCACCCTGGGCCAGCGGGGGGACAATGAGCAGTTCTTC,TRBJ2-1,few,TRBV4-1,TRBD2
CASSPQRTYNEQFF,TGTGCCAGTAGTCCTCAGCGGACCTACAATGAGCAGTTCTTC,TRBJ2-1,few,TRBV19,.
CASSLAGPGDNEQFF,TGTGCCAGCAGCTTAGCGGGCCCCGGGGACAATGAGCAGTTCTTC,TRBJ2-1,.,TRBV7-2,.
CSASTNRGAWAEEQYF,TGCAGTGCTAGTACTAACCGCGGGGCCTGGGCGGAGGAGCAGTACTTC,TRBJ2-7,.,TRBV20-1,.
CAISDGTSGPAKDEQFF,TGTGCCATCAGTGACGGGACTAGCGGTCCCGCCAAAGATGAGCAGTTCTTC,TRBJ2-1,few,TRBV10-3,TRBD2
CSAGEGAQETQYF,TGCAGTGCAGGAGAAGGGGCCCAAGAGACCCAGTACTTC,TRBJ2-5,few,TRBV20-1,.
CSALGQGGNEQYF,TGCAGCGCCTTAGGACAGGGAGGAAACGAGCAGTACTTC,TRBJ2-7,many,TRBV29-1,TRBD1
CASSLGRGRDGYTF,TGTGCCAGCAGCTTAGGTCGGGGGCGGGATGGCTACACCTTC,TRBJ1-2,few,TRBV7-2,.
CASSREPADLVLVRNEQFF,TGTGCCAGCAGCAGGGAGCCAGCGGACCTAGTTTTAGTGCGGAATGAGCAGTTCTTC,TRBJ2-1,few,TRBV7-9,.
CASSSPGTGDRRIYGYTF,TGTGCCAGCAGCTCTCCCGGGACAGGGGACCGGCGGATATATGGCTACACCTTC,TRBJ1-2,few,TRBV11-2,TRBD1
CASSPQVAGANVLTF,TGTGCCAGCAGTCCCCAGGTGGCTGGGGCCAACGTCCTGACTTTC,TRBJ2-6,few,TRBV28,.
CASSLARGTNTGELFF,TGTGCCAGCAGCTTAGCTCGGGGCACGAACACCGGGGAGCTGTTTTTT,TRBJ2-2,.,TRBV7-9,.
CASISYEQYF,TGTGCCAGCATCTCCTACGAGCAGTACTTC,TRBJ2-7,.,TRBV6-1,.
CSARLDRPGLAGENNEQFF,TGCAGTGCTAGACTCGACCGCCCGGGACTAGCGGGAGAGAACAATGAGCAGTTCTTC,TRBJ2-1,.,TRBV20-1,TRBD2
CASSYVRGNNEQFF,TGTGCCAGCAGTTACGTTCGGGGGAACAATGAGCAGTTCTTC,TRBJ2-1,.,TRBV6-2/TRBV6-3,.
CASSFGGLAGGEQYF,TGTGCCAGCAGTTTCGGGGGACTAGCGGGAGGCGAGCAGTACTTC,TRBJ2-7,.,TRBV28,TRBD2
CASSLSIAGGADTQYF,TGTGCCAGCAGCTTAAGCATCGCAGGGGGAGCAGATACGCAGTATTTT,TRBJ2-3,.,TRBV7-3,TRBD1
CSATSAGGPTYEQYF,TGCAGTGCTACTTCGGCGGGAGGCCCAACCTACGAGCAGTACTTC,TRBJ2-7,.,TRBV20-1,TRBD2
CASSRRRASYNEQFF,TGTGCCAGCAGCCGCCGGCGGGCCTCCTACAATGAGCAGTTCTTC,TRBJ2-1,.,TRBV7-9,.
CASGQGGEKLFF,TGTGCCAGCGGACAGGGGGGAGAAAAACTGTTTTTT,TRBJ1-4,.,TRBV28,TRBD1
CASSLKGPGNEQFF,TGCGCCAGCAGCTTGAAGGGGCCGGGGAATGAGCAGTTCTTC,TRBJ2-1,.,TRBV5-1,.
CSVSRLGTEAFF,TGCAGCGTTTCTCGGTTGGGCACTGAAGCTTTCTTT,TRBJ1-1,.,TRBV29-1,.
CASRERGGGYTF,TGTGCCAGCAGGGAGAGGGGAGGTGGCTACACCTTC,TRBJ1-2,.,TRBV27,.
CASSFGGGNTDTQYF,TGTGCCAGCAGCTTTGGGGGAGGGAACACAGATACGCAGTATTTT,TRBJ2-3,.,TRBV7-6,TRBD2
CATSPAPSSTDTQYF,TGTGCCACCAGCCCCGCCCCCTCCAGCACAGATACGCAGTATTTT,TRBJ2-3,.,TRBV24-1,.
CAISADHPAGTDTQYF,TGTGCCATCAGCGCGGACCACCCGGCGGGCACAGATACGCAGTATTTT,TRBJ2-3,.,TRBV10-3,.
CASSPLPGLAPYEQYF,TGTGCCAGCAGCCCCTTACCGGGACTAGCGCCCTACGAGCAGTACTTC,TRBJ2-7,.,TRBV7-6,TRBD2
CAISEWGTSGRGEQFF,TGTGCCATCAGTGAATGGGGGACTAGCGGGAGGGGTGAGCAGTTCTTC,TRBJ2-1,.,TRBV10-3,TRBD2
CASSQAAALAGADTQYF,TGTGCCAGCAGCCAAGCAGCGGCACTAGCGGGAGCAGATACGCAGTATTTT,TRBJ2-3,few,TRBV14,TRBD2
CSALGDSRGYEQYF,TGCAGTGCTCTTGGGGACTCCCGAGGGTACGAGCAGTACTTC,TRBJ2-7,many,TRBV20-1,.
CASSLEGWKETQYF,TGCGCCAGCAGCTTGGAGGGTTGGAAGGAGACCCAGTACTTC,TRBJ2-5,.,TRBV5-1,.
CASSTTVSSPQHF,TGTGCTAGCAGCACGACAGTCTCTTCGCCCCAGCATTTT,TRBJ1-5,.,TRBV7-7,.
CSASIFRGNEGNQPQHF,TGCAGTGCTAGTATTTTTCGGGGAAACGAGGGCAATCAGCCCCAGCATTTT,TRBJ1-5,few,TRBV20-1,.
CASSLFRGGNTEAFF,TGCGCCAGCAGCTTGTTCCGGGGCGGGAACACTGAAGCTTTCTTT,TRBJ1-1,.,TRBV5-1,.
CASSLAWTGAYEQYF,TGTGCCAGCAGCTTGGCCTGGACAGGTGCCTACGAGCAGTACTTC,TRBJ2-7,.,TRBV5-5,TRBD1
CATSSGTSALYF,TGTGCCACCAGCTCCGGGACTAGTGCTCTGTACTTC,TRBJ2-5,few,TRBV15,TRBD2
CASSQAGQDFYGYTF,TGTGCCAGCAGCCAAGCCGGACAGGACTTTTATGGCTACACCTTC,TRBJ1-2,.,TRBV3-1,TRBD1
CAARGQNTARYTF,TGTGCCGCCCGGGGCCAAAACACGGCTCGATACACCTTC,TRBJ1-2,few,TRBV15,.
CSARPLRDNSPLHF,TGCAGTGCTAGGCCTTTGAGAGATAATTCACCCCTCCACTTT,TRBJ1-6,many,TRBV20-1,.
CASSLNGRGTDTQYF,TGTGCCAGCAGCTTAAACGGGAGGGGGACAGATACGCAGTATTTT,TRBJ2-3,few,TRBV7-3,TRBD2
CAISVEGGPGGDTQYF,TGTGCCATCAGTGTTGAGGGAGGGCCCGGAGGGGATACGCAGTATTTT,TRBJ2-3,.,TRBV10-3,TRBD2
CASSRYLGTDTQYF,TGTGCCAGCAGCCGTTATCTCGGCACAGATACGCAGTATTTT,TRBJ2-3,many,TRBV7-2,.
CASSPQTVWGEQFF,TGTGCCAGCAGTCCCCAGACAGTTTGGGGTGAGCAGTTCTTC,TRBJ2-1,.,TRBV6-6,.
CATSDGVSGRAGEQFF,TGTGCCACCAGTGACGGGGTTAGCGGGAGGGCTGGTGAGCAGTTCTTC,TRBJ2-1,many,TRBV24-1,TRBD2
CSVQRESRNEQFF,TGCAGCGTTCAGCGGGAGAGCCGCAATGAGCAGTTCTTC,TRBJ2-1,many,TRBV29-1,TRBD2
CSAGLAGVQETQFF,TGCAGTGCTGGACTAGCGGGAGTCCAAGAGACCCAGTTCTTC,TRBJ2-1,.,TRBV20-1,TRBD2
CASSRSAGAFGTDTQYF,TGTGCCAGCAGCCGGTCAGCGGGAGCGTTTGGTACAGATACGCAGTATTTT,TRBJ2-3,.,TRBV12-3/TRBV12-4,TRBD2
CASGLGRSTNEKLFF,TGTGCTAGTGGTCTCGGACGGTCAACTAATGAAAAACTGTTTTTT,TRBJ1-4,.,TRBV12-5,.